This T cell receptor beta chain derives from a study of identical twins (dated by TCRdb to about 2016). Looking at the study overall: TCR alpha and beta repertoires from monozygotic twins, unrelated adults of various ages and cord blood were deep-sequenced to test whether fetal clonotypes persist. To rule out contamination, the twin experiments were replicated at different times with different library preparation protocols. What the work shows at the level of the full study, not this receptor alone: Conclusions relied on cross-sectional statistical analysis, since the same donors could not be followed over many years. Excess twin sharing in beta out-of-frame sequences was weaker because fewer shared sequences lowered the signal-to-noise ratio. Invariant T cells such as MAIT and iNKT could partly confound zero-insertion analyses, though diverse VJ usage argued against this for most clonotypes. Compared with coincidental sharing between unrelated individuals, an excess of low generation-probability sequences was observed among out-of-frame TCR alpha sequences shared between twins. In monozygotic twins, out-of-frame TCR alpha sharing was systematically underestimated by recombination models, although the models agreed with sharing between unrelated individuals. Fewer insertions were carried by abundant cord blood beta clonotypes; a weaker similar trend was observed in young adult naive repertoires, while no such trend was observed in memory repertoires.

The CDR3 runs 16 residues from the cysteine to the phenylalanine. The retained sequence is limited to the CDR3, 48 bases, with the frame set at the first base. The germline V gene yields SGHRS for CDR1 and YFSETQ for CDR2. The germline V and J ends show losses of 3 bases and 9 bases respectively, and no gene match explains 14 bases of the junction. Every donor was a healthy Caucasian. Three pairs of female monozygotic twins, all aged about 18 to 30 years, made up the twin cohort. RNA for TCR libraries was isolated from peripheral blood mononuclear cells. Preparation of the library involved 5' RACE. The instrument was an Illumina HiSeq 2000. A universal primer binding site was introduced by template switching, and a unique molecular identifier was present in the final cDNA, enabling accurate counting of TCR cDNA molecules. Specific primers in the conserved constant-segment region were used to synthesize first-strand cDNA for the TCR alpha and beta chains. To control for contamination, every cDNA library was double barcoded, receiving both a SMART-Mk sample barcode and Illumina barcodes. TruSeq adapter sequences and Illumina sample barcodes were added in two successive PCR steps. The Illumina HiSeq platform was used with custom primers to sequence TCR alpha and beta cDNA libraries. The authors' pipeline ran thus. MiGEC was used to process raw reads and extract unique molecular identifiers, and MiXCR was used to find CDR3 positions. Recombination models were inferred per individual with the repgenHMM and IGoR tools using an EM algorithm. Shared clonotypes were analyzed with the tcR package in R, and sharing was normalized by the product of cloneset sizes. To study raw recombination without the effects of thymic and clonal selection, out-of-frame nonproductive sequences were analyzed. TCRdb reprocessed the public reads (quality trimming at Q25 with fastp, clone calling with MiXCR) and kept in-frame beta chains. A single entry per CDR3 protein holds the most common genes and DNA from its merged rows. TCRdb, not the original authors, processed these V and J calls. Here the sample has some 600,000 distinct CDR3 sequences; about 7.1% occur a single time. The top ten clones comprise about 1.5% of the sample.

This clonotype showed up just a few times. Its antigen is currently not known. Base qualities are not provided; no much larger clone lies one nucleotide away. The same sample was also used in a study of yellow fever vaccine responses in identical twins. As the second paper documents: The authors reported that the T cell response to vaccination in identical twins appeared partly convergent and partly personalized. In identical twins, the study followed T cell clones that responded to the vaccine with precision.

The sample consisted of PBMCs. The TCR was taken from a woman under 30 in good health. The chain is encoded by TRBV5-1 joined to TRBJ2-1, with 8 junctional bases fitting TRBD2. The DNA reads as follows: TGCGCCAGCAGCTCTCAAGAGCGGGAGAGAAATACTGAGCAGTTCTTC. This sequence encodes CASSSQERERNTEQFF. Extended through the reference TRBV5-1 and TRBJ2-1 proteins, this CDR3 yields the full variable domain: KAGVTQTPRYLIKTRGQQVTLSCSPISGHRSVSWYQQTPGQGLQFLFEYFSETQRNKGNFPGRFSGRQFSNSRSEMNVSTLELGDSALYLCASSSQERERNTEQFFGPGTRLTVL.